The 27 T cell receptor beta chains reported below all come from one sample, sequenced in a study of molecular identifiers for immune sequencing clone quantification. TCRdb redid the calling of the PCR reads with MiXCR, one entry per CDR3 protein. The table records hundreds of thousands of distinct CDR3 sequences, roughly 25% of them present only once. Sequencing used naive CD8+ T cells from blood, with Jurkat cell RNA spiked in. As to subset: FACS-sorted CD8+CD4-CCR7+CD45RA+ naive T cells. These TCRs come from a human donor in good health. Some libraries in this study had Jurkat cell RNA spiked in.

There are a few counts of this clonotype. This chain links TRBV4-1 with TRBJ1-2; D unresolved. In germline, CDR1 is MGHRA, CDR2 YSYEKL. V lost 0 bases and J lost 0, with 17 bases in between. CDR3 length: 18 amino acids. CDR3 amino acids: CASSQDRMWTQTNYGYTF. CDR3 coding DNA: TGCGCCAGCAGCCAAGATCGGATGTGGACCCAGACTAACTATGGCTACACCTTC.

This clonotype was seen at least ten times. CDR3 bases: TGTGCCAGCAGCTTAGTCAGTAATGAAAAACTGTTTTTT. Its translation is CASSLVSNEKLFF. This chain uses TRBV7-9 with TRBJ1-4, with no clear D. Per the germline V gene, CDR1 is SEHNR and CDR2 is FQNEAQ (reference sequence). The length of the CDR3 is 13 residues. Trimming took 1 base from V and 4 from J, leaving 4 bases between them.

Worth noting for this clonotype: This may be a read error: a much more frequent sequence differs by one nucleotide. The CDR3 coding sequence is TGTGCCAGCAGCTTACGCGTGTGGCAGGAGAACACTGAAGCTTTCTTT. Its protein is CASSLRVWQENTEAFF. The chain combines TRBV7-6 with TRBJ1-1; D remains ambiguous. Trimming took 2 bases from V and 1 from J, leaving 14 bases between them. This CDR3 is built from 16 residues. Germline loops: CDR1 SGHVS, CDR2 FNYEAQ.

This chain connects TRBV27 to TRBJ2-6, with 14 bases identical to TRBD2. V dropped 6 bases and J dropped 2; count of bases not matched to a gene: 6. This CDR3 has 18 amino acids. The V gene's germline CDR1 is MNHEY and CDR2 SMNVEV (reference sequence). Written as DNA, the CDR3 is TGTGCCAGCAGATGGGGACTAGCGGGAGAGGCTGGGGCCAACGTCCTGACTTTC. Translating gives CASRWGLAGEAGANVLTF.

The gene calls are TRBV7-8 and TRBJ2-1; 9 positions agree with TRBD1. This CDR3 has 16 residues. V trimming: 5 bases; J trimming: 3 bases; junction bases outside the gene matches: 8. Germline loops: CDR1 SGHVS, CDR2 FQNEAQ. CDR3 DNA sequence: TGTGCCAGCAGCCCGAGACAGGGGGTTATCTACAATGAGCAGTTCTTC. Encoded protein: CASSPRQGVIYNEQFF.

This clonotype was counted many times. The rearrangement joins TRBV6-5 to TRBJ2-1; the match to TRBD1 covers 10 bases. The V segment lost 4 bases and the J segment 9 bases; nucleotides outside the gene matches: 6. The CDR3 length is 14 residues. CDR1 MNHEY and CDR2 SVGAGI come from the germline V gene. In nucleotides, the CDR3 is TGTGCCAGCAGTTCCTCCGGGACAGGGGTTGAGCAGTTCTTC. Translated, it gives CASSSSGTGVEQFF.

Note on this clonotype: Sequence at one end of the junction differs from germline and may be a read error. The chain uses TRBV4-3 and TRBJ2-7, with TRBD1 identical over 12 bases. Germline CDR1 is LGHNA and CDR2 is YSLEER. The CDR3 sequence is 16 residues long. The CDR3 spells CASSQGGQGAPYAQYF. The CDR3 coding sequence is TGCGCCAGCAGCCAGGGGGGACAGGGGGCCCCCTACGCGCAGTACTTC.

The chain combines TRBV19 with TRBJ1-1; D unclear. Germline V lookup: CDR1 LNHDA, CDR2 SQIVND (reference sequence). The CDR3 spans 12 residues. V was cut by 5 bases and J by 8 bases, with 12 bases left in between. This CDR3 reads CASSDGGREAFF. The CDR3 region has the DNA TGTGCCAGTAGTGACGGCGGGCGCGAAGCTTTCTTT.

This clonotype was detected many times. This rearrangement joins TRBV7-2 to TRBJ2-1, with D unclear. V was pared by 1 base and J by 6 bases, with 10 bases between. The CDR3 length is 14 residues. CDR1 is SGHTA and CDR2 is FQGNSA in the germline V gene. The CDR3 region is CASSLEVASNEQFF. DNA for the CDR3: TGTGCCAGCAGCTTAGAGGTTGCCTCCAATGAGCAGTTCTTC.

With respect to this clonotype: A single base separates this from a much larger clone, so it may be a read error. This chain joins TRBV9 and TRBJ1-6; D is undetermined. This CDR3 has 15 residues. The germline V gene has CDR1 SGDLS and CDR2 YYNGEE. CDR3 loop: CACSPFEGYNSPLHF. The CDR3 DNA reads TGTGCCTGCAGCCCCTTCGAGGGCTATAATTCACCCCTCCACTTT.

The chain links TRBV7-3 to TRBJ1-3, with D perhaps matching TRBD1 (6 bases). The CDR3 contains 15 residues. The V end was cut by 5 bases, the J end by 4 bases, with 15 bases between. Germline CDR1 SGHTA, CDR2 FQGTGA. The CDR3, as DNA: TGTGCCAGCAGCCCCTGGGGGGGCGGAGGAAACACCATATATTTT. Encoded protein: CASSPWGGGGNTIYF.

About this clonotype: This may stem from a read error, because a much larger clone lies one nucleotide away. This chain connects TRBV3-1 to TRBJ1-4, with D maybe TRBD1 (5 bases). The CDR3 sequence is 13 residues long. The V end lost 4 bases, the J end lost 13 bases, and 16 bases lay between the germline ends. Germline loops: CDR1 LGHDT, CDR2 YNNKEL (reference sequence). CDR3 loop: CASSPDAGGRLFF. CDR3 DNA sequence: TGTGCCAGCAGCCCTGATGCCGGGGGAAGACTGTTTTTT.

The chain employs TRBV5-1 and TRBJ2-1; D is possibly TRBD1 (5 bases). V shed 3 bases and J shed 5 bases, with 9 bases lying between them. The V gene's germline CDR1 is SGHRS and CDR2 YFSETQ. CDR3 length equals 13 residues. In DNA, the CDR3 is TGCGCCAGCAGCTGGGGCGGCAACAATGAGCAGTTCTTC. Protein sequence: CASSWGGNNEQFF.

This clonotype was seen many times. This chain joins TRBV19 and TRBJ1-5; no clear D gene. Trimming removed 3 bases from V and 10 bases from J, with 10 bases in between. This CDR3 is built from 12 residues. Per the germline V gene, CDR1 is LNHDA and CDR2 is SQIVND (reference sequence). The CDR3 sequence: CASSIGPGPQHF. CDR3 bases: TGTGCCAGTAGTATCGGACCGGGACCCCAGCATTTT.

The table lists this clonotype with many counts. This rearrangement joins TRBV29-1 to TRBJ2-5, with 10 bases matching TRBD2. From germline, CDR1 is SQVTM and CDR2 ANQGSEA. Germline trimming cut 0 bases from V and 5 bases from J; bases unmatched to any gene: 12. The CDR3 extends over 17 amino acids. CDR3 protein: CSVEDSSSGRFFETQYF. CDR3 coding DNA: TGCAGCGTTGAAGATAGTTCTAGCGGGAGATTTTTTGAGACCCAGTACTTC.

A few counts support this clonotype. The chain has TRBV27 and TRBJ1-1; 8 nucleotides align to TRBD1. This CDR3 contains 12 residues. V lost 4 bases and J lost 12; bases outside the gene matches: 7. Germline CDR1 is MNHEY and CDR2 is SMNVEV (reference sequence). DNA for the CDR3: TGTGCCAGCAGTTCCCAGGGGGCGTATACTTTCTTT. It translates to CASSSQGAYTFF.

Comments on this clonotype: Just one base apart from a much larger clone, this may be a read error. Given the absence of the conserved phenylalanine or tryptophan at the CDR3 end, a read error is likely. The genes are TRBV10-3 and TRBJ2-7; 7 nucleotides align to TRBD1. Losses at the gene ends were 3 bases for V and 3 bases for J; bases not matched to a gene: 5. The CDR3 loop spans 14 amino acids. Germline loops: CDR1 ENHRY, CDR2 SYGVKD. CDR3 in DNA: TGTGCCATCAGTGAATTGGGACAGTACTACGAGCAGTACCTC. Translated, it gives CAISELGQYYEQYL.

The rearrangement joins TRBV19 to TRBJ1-3; tentative D call: TRBD1 (5 bases). CDR3 length equals 12 residues. Germline V CDR1 and CDR2: LNHDA, SQIVND (reference sequence). V lost 10 bases, J lost 9 bases, and 16 bases lay in between. In DNA form, the CDR3 reads TGTGCCACGGAAGGAGGGGCAACCACCATATATTTT. This translates into CATEGGATTIYF.

This clonotype was detected ten times or more. The J gene is TRBJ2-2, the V gene TRBV7-9; D call uncertain. This CDR3 region has 15 residues. Trimming pared 5 bases from V and 4 bases from J, leaving 14 bases between. The V gene's germline CDR1 is SEHNR and CDR2 FQNEAQ (reference sequence). CDR3 protein: CASSRSSIGTGELFF. For the CDR3, the DNA is TGTGCCAGCAGCCGTAGTAGTATCGGCACCGGGGAGCTGTTTTTT. Together with reference TRBV7-9 and TRBJ2-2, the CDR3 gives the full variable domain: DTGVSQNPRHKITKRGQNVTFRCDPISEHNRLYWYRQTLGQGPEFLTYFQNEAQLEKSRLLSDRFSAERPKGSFSTLEIQRTEQGDSAMYLCASSRSSIGTGELFFGEGSRLTVL.

This clonotype came up a few times. The chain employs TRBV19 and TRBJ1-5; 9 bases align to TRBD1. V dropped 3 bases and J dropped 7; count of bases not matched to a gene: 7. Germline CDR1 LNHDA, CDR2 SQIVND (reference sequence). The CDR3 totals 15 residues. CDR3 protein: CASSMDRGMSQPQHF. The CDR3 nucleotides read TGTGCCAGTAGTATGGACAGGGGTATGTCGCAGCCCCAGCATTTT.

At least ten counts were recorded for this clonotype. V gene TRBV29-1 combines with J gene TRBJ1-1, with TRBD1 identical over 12 bases. CDR3 length: 14 amino acids. Trimming cost V 6 bases and J 3 bases; bases outside gene matches: 5. CDR1 and CDR2 from the germline V gene are SQVTM and ANQGSEA. The CDR3 DNA reads as TGCAGCGTGGCAGGGACAGGGGGCTACACTGAAGCTTTCTTT. Its translation is CSVAGTGGYTEAFF.

This clonotype was seen more than once but under ten times. The chain combines TRBV7-2 with TRBJ2-1; D is perhaps TRBD1 (8 bases). There are 15 residues in the CDR3. Trimming pared 5 bases from V and 3 bases from J, leaving 14 bases between. Germline values: CDR1 SGHTA, CDR2 FQGNSA. The CDR3 here is CASSMGGTGYNEQFF. DNA of the CDR3: TGTGCCAGCAGCATGGGGGGGACAGGCTACAATGAGCAGTTCTTC.

This clonotype came up many times. V and J are TRBV7-6 and TRBJ1-1; a possible D gene is TRBD1 (5 bases). The CDR3 runs to 17 residues. The V end was cut by 0 bases, the J end by 1 base, with 15 bases between. Germline-derived CDR1 and CDR2 are SGHVS and FNYEAQ. DNA of the CDR3: TGTGCCAGCAGCTTAGCCAGGGTGAGCAAACCGAACACTGAAGCTTTCTTT. It specifies CASSLARVSKPNTEAFF. Full variable domain (outside the CDR3, taken from reference TRBV7-6 and TRBJ1-1): GAGVSQSPRYKVTKRGQDVALRCDPISGHVSLYWYRQALGQGPEFLTYFNYEAQQDKSGLPNDRFSAERPEGSISTLTIQRTEQRDSAMYRCASSLARVSKPNTEAFFGQGTRLTVV.

In regard to this clonotype: A single base separates this from a much larger clone, so it may be a read error. The chain couples TRBV29-1 to TRBJ2-7; no clear D. The germline V gene encodes CDR1 SQVTM and CDR2 ANQGSEA. The CDR3 extends over 12 amino acids. V gave up 4 bases and J gave up 7 bases, with 14 bases separating them. The CDR3 spells CSVVLCQWEQYF. For the CDR3, the DNA is TGCAGCGTTGTCCTGTGTCAGTGGGAGCAGTACTTC.

There are many counts of this clonotype. The junction and the germline gene differ at one end; a read error may be behind it. The chain has TRBV7-2 and TRBJ1-2; no clear D gene. The CDR3 loop spans 11 amino acids. Germline V gene sequence: CDR1 SGHTA, CDR2 FQGNSA. The CDR3 region has the DNA TGTGCCAGCAGCTTAGCGGGGAGGGAGTCCTTC. Protein sequence: CASSLAGRESF.

V usage is TRBV20-1 and J usage is TRBJ2-7, with D perhaps assigned TRBD1 or TRBD2 (5 bases each). Trimming removed 6 bases at V and 0 bases at J, with 9 bases between. The CDR3 covers 12 residues. Germline loops: CDR1 DFQATT, CDR2 SNEGSKA (reference sequence). The CDR3 loop is CSAWDGSYEQYF. The CDR3 DNA is TGCAGTGCCTGGGACGGCTCCTACGAGCAGTACTTC.

V usage is TRBV11-2 and J usage is TRBJ2-1, with D possibly being TRBD1 or TRBD2 (5 bases each). Germline-derived CDR1 and CDR2 are SGHAT and FQNNGV. The CDR3 is 14 amino acids. Trimming pared 6 bases from V and 9 bases from J, leaving 18 bases between. The CDR3 nucleotides are TGTGCCAGCAGGAGGGCAGGGCAAGAAAGTGAGCAGTTCTTC. It codes for CASRRAGQESEQFF.